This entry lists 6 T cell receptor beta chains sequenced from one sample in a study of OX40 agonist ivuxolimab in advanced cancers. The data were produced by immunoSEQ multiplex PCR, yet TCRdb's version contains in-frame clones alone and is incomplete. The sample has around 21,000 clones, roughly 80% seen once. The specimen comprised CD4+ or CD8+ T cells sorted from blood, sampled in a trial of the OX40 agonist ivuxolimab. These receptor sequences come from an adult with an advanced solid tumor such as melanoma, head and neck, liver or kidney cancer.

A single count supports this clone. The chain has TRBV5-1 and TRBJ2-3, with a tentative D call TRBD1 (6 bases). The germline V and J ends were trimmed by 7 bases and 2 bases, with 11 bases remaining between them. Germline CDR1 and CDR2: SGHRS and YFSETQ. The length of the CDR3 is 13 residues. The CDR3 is CASGWGPTDTQYF. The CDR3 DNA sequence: TGCGCCAGCGGGTGGGGGCCCACAGATACGCAGTATTTT.

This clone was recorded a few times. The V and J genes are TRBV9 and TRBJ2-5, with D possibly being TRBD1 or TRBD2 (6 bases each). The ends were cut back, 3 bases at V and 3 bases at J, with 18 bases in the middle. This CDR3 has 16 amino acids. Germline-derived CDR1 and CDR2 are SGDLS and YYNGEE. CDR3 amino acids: CASSASPPGAEETQYF. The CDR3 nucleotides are TGTGCCAGCAGCGCCAGCCCCCCGGGGGCCGAAGAGACCCAGTACTTC. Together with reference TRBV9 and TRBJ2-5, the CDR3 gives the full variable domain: DSGVTQTPKHLITATGQRVTLRCSPRSGDLSVYWYQQSLDQGLQFLIQYYNGEERAKGNILERFSAQQFPDLHSELNLSSLELGDSALYFCASSASPPGAEETQYFGPGTRLLVL.

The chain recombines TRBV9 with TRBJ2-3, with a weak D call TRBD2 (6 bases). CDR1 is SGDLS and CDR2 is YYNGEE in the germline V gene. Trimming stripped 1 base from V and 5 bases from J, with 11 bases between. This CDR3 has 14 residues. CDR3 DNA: TGTGCCAGCAGCGTATACGGGGGAAGAGATACGCAGTATTTT. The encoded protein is CASSVYGGRDTQYF.

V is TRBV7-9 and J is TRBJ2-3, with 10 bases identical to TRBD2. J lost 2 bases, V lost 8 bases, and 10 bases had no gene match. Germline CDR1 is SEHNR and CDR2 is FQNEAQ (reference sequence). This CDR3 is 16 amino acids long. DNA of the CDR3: TGTGCCAGCGATTCTCTAGCGGGAGTTCCCACAGATACGCAGTATTTT. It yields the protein CASDSLAGVPTDTQYF.

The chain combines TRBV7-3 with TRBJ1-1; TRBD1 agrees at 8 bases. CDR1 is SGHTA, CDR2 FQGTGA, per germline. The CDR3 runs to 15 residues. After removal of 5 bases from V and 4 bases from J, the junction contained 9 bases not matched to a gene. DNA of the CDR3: TGTGCCAGCAGCGAGCGACAGGGGCCGAGCACTGAAGCTTTCTTT. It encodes CASSERQGPSTEAFF.

CDR3 DNA sequence: TGTGCCAGCAGCCCGGGACAGACGACATACGAGCAGTACTTC. It is translated as CASSPGQTTYEQYF. V gene TRBV11-1 combines with J gene TRBJ2-7, with 7 bases that match TRBD1. The V gene end was trimmed by 5 bases and the J gene end by 4 bases; junction bases not matched to a gene: 8. Germline V CDR1 and CDR2: SGHAT, FQDESV (reference sequence). The CDR3 covers 14 residues.